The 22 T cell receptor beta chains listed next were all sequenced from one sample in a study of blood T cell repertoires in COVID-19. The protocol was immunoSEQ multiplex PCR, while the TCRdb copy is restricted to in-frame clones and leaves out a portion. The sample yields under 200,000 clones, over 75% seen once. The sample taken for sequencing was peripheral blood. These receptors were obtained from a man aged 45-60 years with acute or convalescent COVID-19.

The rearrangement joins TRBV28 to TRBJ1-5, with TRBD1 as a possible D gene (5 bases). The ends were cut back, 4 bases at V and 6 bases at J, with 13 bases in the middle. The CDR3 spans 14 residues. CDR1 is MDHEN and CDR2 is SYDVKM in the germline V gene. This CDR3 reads CASSSPDSRQPQHF. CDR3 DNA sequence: TGTGCCAGCAGTTCCCCCGACAGCCGTCAGCCCCAGCATTTT.

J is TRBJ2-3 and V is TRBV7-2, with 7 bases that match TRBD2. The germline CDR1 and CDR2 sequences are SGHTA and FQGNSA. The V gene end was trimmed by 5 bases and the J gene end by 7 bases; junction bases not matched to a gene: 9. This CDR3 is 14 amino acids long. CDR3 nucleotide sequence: TGTGCCAGCAGCCCCGGACTAGATGTCTATACGCAGTATTTT. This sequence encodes CASSPGLDVYTQYF.

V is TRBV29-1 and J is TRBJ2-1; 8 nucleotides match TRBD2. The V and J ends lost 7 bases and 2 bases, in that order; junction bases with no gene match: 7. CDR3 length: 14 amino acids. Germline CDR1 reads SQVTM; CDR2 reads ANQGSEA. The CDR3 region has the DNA TGCAGCGGTGGGGCGGGGGGCACCTACAATGAGCAGTTCTTC. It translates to CSGGAGGTYNEQFF.

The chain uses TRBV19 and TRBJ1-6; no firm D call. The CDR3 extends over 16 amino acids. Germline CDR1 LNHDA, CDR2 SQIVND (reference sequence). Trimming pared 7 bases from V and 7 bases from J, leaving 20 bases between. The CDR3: CASKPPEVVTNSPLHF. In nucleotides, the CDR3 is TGTGCCAGTAAGCCCCCCGAGGTGGTGACGAATTCACCCCTCCACTTT. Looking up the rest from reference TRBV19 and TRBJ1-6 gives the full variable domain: DGGITQSPKYLFRKEGQNVTLSCEQNLNHDAMYWYRQDPGQGLRLIYYSQIVNDFQKGDIAEGYSVSREKKESFPLTVTSAQKNPTAFYLCASKPPEVVTNSPLHFGNGTRLTVT.

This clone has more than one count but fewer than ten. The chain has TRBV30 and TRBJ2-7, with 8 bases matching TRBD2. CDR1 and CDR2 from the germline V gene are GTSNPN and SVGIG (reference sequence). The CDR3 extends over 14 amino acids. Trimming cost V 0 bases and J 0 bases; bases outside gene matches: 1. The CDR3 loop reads CAWSVAGVSYEQYV. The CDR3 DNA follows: TGTGCCTGGAGTGTAGCGGGGGTCTCCTACGAGCAGTACGTC.

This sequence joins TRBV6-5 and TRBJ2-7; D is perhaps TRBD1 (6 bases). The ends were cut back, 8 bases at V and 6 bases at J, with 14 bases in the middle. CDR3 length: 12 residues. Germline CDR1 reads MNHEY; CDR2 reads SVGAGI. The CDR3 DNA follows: TGTGCCAGCGGGGACACCCCCGGCGAGCAGTACTTC. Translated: CASGDTPGEQYF.

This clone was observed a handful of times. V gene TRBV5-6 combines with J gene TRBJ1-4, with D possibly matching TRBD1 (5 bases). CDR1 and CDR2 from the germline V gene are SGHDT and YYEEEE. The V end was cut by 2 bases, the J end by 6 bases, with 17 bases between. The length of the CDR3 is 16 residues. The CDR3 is CASSFRRQSWYEKLFF. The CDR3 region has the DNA TGTGCCAGCAGCTTTCGGAGACAGAGTTGGTATGAAAAACTGTTTTTT.

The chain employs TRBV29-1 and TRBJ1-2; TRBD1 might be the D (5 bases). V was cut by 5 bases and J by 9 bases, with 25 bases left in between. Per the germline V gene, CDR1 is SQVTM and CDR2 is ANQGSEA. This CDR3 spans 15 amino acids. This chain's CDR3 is CSVSGGSAARDSYTF. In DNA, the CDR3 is TGCAGCGTTTCCGGCGGGAGTGCGGCCAGGGATAGCTACACCTTC.

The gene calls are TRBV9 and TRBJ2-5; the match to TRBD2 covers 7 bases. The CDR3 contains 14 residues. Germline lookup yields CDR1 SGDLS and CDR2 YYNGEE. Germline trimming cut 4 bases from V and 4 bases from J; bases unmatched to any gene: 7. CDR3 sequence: CASSPAGSGETQYF. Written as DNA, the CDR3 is TGTGCCAGCAGCCCAGCGGGAAGTGGAGAGACCCAGTACTTC. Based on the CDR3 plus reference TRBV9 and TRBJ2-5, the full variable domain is DSGVTQTPKHLITATGQRVTLRCSPRSGDLSVYWYQQSLDQGLQFLIQYYNGEERAKGNILERFSAQQFPDLHSELNLSSLELGDSALYFCASSPAGSGETQYFGPGTRLLVL.

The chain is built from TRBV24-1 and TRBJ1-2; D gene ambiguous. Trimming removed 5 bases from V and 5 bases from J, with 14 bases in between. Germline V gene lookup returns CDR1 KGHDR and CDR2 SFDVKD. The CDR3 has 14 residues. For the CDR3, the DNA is TGTGCCACCAGTGCCAACGGTATACGGTATGGCTACACCTTC. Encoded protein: CATSANGIRYGYTF.

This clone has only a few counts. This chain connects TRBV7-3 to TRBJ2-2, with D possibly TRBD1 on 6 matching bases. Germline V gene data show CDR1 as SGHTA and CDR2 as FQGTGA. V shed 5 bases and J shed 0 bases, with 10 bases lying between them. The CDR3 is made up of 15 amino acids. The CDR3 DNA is TGTGCCAGCAGCAAACAGGGTCCGAACACCGGGGAGCTGTTTTTT. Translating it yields CASSKQGPNTGELFF.

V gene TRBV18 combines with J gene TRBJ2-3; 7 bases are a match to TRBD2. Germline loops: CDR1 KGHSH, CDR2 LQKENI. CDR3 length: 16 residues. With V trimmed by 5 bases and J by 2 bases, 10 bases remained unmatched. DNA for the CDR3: TGTGCCAGCTCAGCCCTCCAGCGGGGAAACACAGATACGCAGTATTTT. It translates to CASSALQRGNTDTQYF.

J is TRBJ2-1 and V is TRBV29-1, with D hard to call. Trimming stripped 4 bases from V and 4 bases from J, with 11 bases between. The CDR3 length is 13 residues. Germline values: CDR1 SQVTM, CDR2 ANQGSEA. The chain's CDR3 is CSVGLTLYNEQFF. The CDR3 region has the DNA TGCAGCGTTGGGCTGACACTTTACAATGAGCAGTTCTTC.

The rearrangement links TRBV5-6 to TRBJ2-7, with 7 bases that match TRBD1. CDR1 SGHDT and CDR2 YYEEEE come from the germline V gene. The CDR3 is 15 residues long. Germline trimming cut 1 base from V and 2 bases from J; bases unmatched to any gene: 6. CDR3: CASSLTRDSTYEQYF. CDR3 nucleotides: TGTGCCAGCAGCTTGACCCGGGACAGTACCTACGAGCAGTACTTC.

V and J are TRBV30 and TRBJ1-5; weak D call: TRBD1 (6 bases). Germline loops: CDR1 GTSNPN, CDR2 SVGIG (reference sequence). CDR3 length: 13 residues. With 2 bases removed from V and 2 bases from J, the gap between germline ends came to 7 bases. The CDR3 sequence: CAWSRQGNQPQHF. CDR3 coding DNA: TGTGCCTGGAGTCGACAGGGCAATCAGCCCCAGCATTTT.

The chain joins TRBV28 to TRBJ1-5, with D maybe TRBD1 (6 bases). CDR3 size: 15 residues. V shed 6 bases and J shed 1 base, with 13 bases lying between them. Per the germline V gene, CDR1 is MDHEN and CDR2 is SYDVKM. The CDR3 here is CASSPGGPSNQPQHF. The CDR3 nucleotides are TGTGCCAGCAGCCCGGGGGGCCCGAGCAATCAGCCCCAGCATTTT.

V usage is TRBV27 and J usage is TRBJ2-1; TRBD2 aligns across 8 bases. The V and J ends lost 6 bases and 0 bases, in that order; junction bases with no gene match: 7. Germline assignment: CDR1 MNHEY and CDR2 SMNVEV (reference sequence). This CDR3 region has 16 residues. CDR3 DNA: TGTGCCAGCAGAGATGGGGCGGGGGGCTCCTACAATGAGCAGTTCTTC. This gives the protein CASRDGAGGSYNEQFF.

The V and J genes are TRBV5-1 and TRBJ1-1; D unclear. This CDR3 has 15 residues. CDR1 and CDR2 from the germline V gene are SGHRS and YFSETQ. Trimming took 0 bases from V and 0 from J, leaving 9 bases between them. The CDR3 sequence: CASSLAQNMNTEAFF. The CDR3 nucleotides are TGCGCCAGCAGCTTGGCTCAGAACATGAACACTGAAGCTTTCTTT. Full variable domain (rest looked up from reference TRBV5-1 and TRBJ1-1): KAGVTQTPRYLIKTRGQQVTLSCSPISGHRSVSWYQQTPGQGLQFLFEYFSETQRNKGNFPGRFSGRQFSNSRSEMNVSTLELGDSALYLCASSLAQNMNTEAFFGQGTRLTVV.

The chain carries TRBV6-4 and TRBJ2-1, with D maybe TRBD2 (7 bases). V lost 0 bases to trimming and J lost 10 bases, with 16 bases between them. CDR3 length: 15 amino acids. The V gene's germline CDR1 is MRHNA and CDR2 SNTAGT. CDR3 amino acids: CASSDSYVRGGEQFF. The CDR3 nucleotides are TGTGCCAGCAGTGACTCGTATGTGAGGGGGGGAGAGCAGTTCTTC.

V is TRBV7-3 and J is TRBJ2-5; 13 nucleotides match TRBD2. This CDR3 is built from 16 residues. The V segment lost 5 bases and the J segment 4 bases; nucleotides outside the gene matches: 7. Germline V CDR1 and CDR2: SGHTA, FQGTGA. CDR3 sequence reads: CASSPGTSGKGETQYF. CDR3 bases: TGTGCCAGCAGCCCGGGGACTAGCGGGAAAGGAGAGACCCAGTACTTC.

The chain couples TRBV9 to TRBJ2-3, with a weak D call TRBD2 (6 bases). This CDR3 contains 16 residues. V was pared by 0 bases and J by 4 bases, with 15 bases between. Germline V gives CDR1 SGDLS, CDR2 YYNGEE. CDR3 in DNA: TGTGCCAGCAGCGTAGATCGAGTGGGAGGCGCAGATACGCAGTATTTT. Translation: CASSVDRVGGADTQYF.

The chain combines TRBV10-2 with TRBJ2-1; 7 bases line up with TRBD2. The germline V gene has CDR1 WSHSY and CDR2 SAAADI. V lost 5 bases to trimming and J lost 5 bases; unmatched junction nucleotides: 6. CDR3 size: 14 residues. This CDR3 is CASSPLAENNEQFF. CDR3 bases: TGCGCCAGCAGTCCTCTAGCGGAGAACAATGAGCAGTTCTTC.